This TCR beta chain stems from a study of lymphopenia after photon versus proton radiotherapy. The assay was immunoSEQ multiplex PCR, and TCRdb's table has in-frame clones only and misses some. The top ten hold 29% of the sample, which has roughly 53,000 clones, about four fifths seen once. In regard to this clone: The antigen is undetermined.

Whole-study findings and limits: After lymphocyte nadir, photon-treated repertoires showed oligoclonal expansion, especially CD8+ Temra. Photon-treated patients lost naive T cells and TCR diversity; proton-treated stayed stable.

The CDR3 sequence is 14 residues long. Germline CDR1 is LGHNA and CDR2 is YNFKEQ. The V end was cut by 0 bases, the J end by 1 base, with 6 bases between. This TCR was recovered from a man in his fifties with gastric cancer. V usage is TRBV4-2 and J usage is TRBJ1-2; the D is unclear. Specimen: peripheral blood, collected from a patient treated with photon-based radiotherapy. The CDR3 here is CASSQDLGNYGYTF. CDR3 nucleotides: TGTGCCAGCAGCCAAGATTTAGGTAACTATGGCTACACCTTC.